This T cell receptor (beta chain) was sequenced for a study of CD8 T cells in Susac syndrome. About the research overall: Among the sequenced Susac syndrome patients, five or six had active disease while 8 or 9 were in remission.

Roughly 0.45 to 1 ug RNA was reverse transcribed with random hexamers. TCRdb reprocessed the immunoSEQ multiplex PCR reads via MiXCR and lists one record per CDR3 protein. The profile shows roughly 220,000 distinct CDR3 sequences, approximately 94% of them singletons. The CDR3 has 13 residues. V lost 3 bases and J lost 0, with 8 bases in between. CDR1 and CDR2 (germline): DFQATT, SNEGSKA (reference sequence). The authors sequenced TCR beta from blood CD8+ and CD4+ T cells. The CD8+ and CD4+ T cells were negatively isolated, with the TEMRA cells enriched by FACS. Material for sequencing was CD4+ T cells from PBMCs. The V call is TRBV20-1, the J call TRBJ1-2; no reliable D call. The clonotype was recovered from a human donor with Susac syndrome. CDR3 in amino acids: CSASGEANYGYTF. The CDR3 DNA is TGCAGTGCTAGTGGGGAAGCTAACTATGGCTACACCTTC.